This T cell receptor beta chain was found in a study of blood T cell repertoires in COVID-19. V lost 5 bases and J lost 6; bases outside the gene matches: 19. Germline assignment: CDR1 LNHDA and CDR2 SQIVND (reference sequence). CDR3 length equals 17 residues. The assay was immunoSEQ multiplex PCR, and TCRdb's table has in-frame clones only and misses some. In the table there are 40,000 to 65,000 clones, more than 80% of which are singletons. The receptor was derived from a man older than 75 with acute or convalescent COVID-19. V is TRBV19 and J is TRBJ2-7; 7 bases align to TRBD1. The sequenced sample consisted of peripheral blood. CDR3 in DNA: TGTGCCAGTAGTCCTAAGGGGGCACAGAACCCCGTGGCCGAGCAGTACTTC. This encodes CASSPKGAQNPVAEQYF.